This entry lists 10 T cell receptor beta chains sequenced from one sample in a study of technical replicates of blood from a handful of donors. Produced via immunoSEQ multiplex PCR; TCRdb's table is partial and in-frame only. Of tens of thousands of clones in the sample, just under 95% were seen once. Sequenced: T cells isolated from PBMCs. The receptors stem from a human donor in good health.

This chain uses TRBV11-2 with TRBJ2-2; 10 nucleotides align to TRBD1. The CDR3 has 16 amino acids. CDR1 is SGHAT, CDR2 FQNNGV, per germline. V gave up 6 bases and J gave up 1 base; unmatched junction bases: 5. CDR3 loop: CASSAWTGGNTGELFF. The CDR3 DNA follows: TGTGCCAGCAGTGCTTGGACAGGGGGGAACACCGGGGAGCTGTTTTTT.

The rearrangement uses TRBV5-6 and TRBJ2-7; D call uncertain. V was clipped by 6 bases and J by 3 bases, with 7 bases between them. Germline V lookup: CDR1 SGHDT, CDR2 YYEEEE. The CDR3 has 11 amino acids. The CDR3 sequence: CASTAGYEQYF. The CDR3 DNA sequence: TGTGCCAGCACCGCCGGCTACGAGCAGTACTTC.

The gene calls are TRBV2 and TRBJ2-1; possibly TRBD2 for D (6 bases). This CDR3 spans 14 amino acids. The germline V gene encodes CDR1 SNHLY and CDR2 FYNNEI. Trimming stripped 8 bases from V and 6 bases from J, with 17 bases between. The DNA for the CDR3 is TGTGCCAGCCAAAGGGACTCTCCGGGCAATGAGCAGTTCTTC. Its protein is CASQRDSPGNEQFF.

The rearrangement links TRBV25-1 to TRBJ1-1; 9 positions match TRBD1. There are 13 residues in the CDR3. Germline V gene sequence: CDR1 MGHDK, CDR2 SYGVNS. The J segment lost 5 bases and the V segment lost 6 bases, leaving 4 bases of the junction unmatched. The CDR3 is CASRGQGRTEAFF. For the CDR3, the DNA is TGTGCCAGCAGGGGACAGGGAAGAACTGAAGCTTTCTTT.

This sequence joins TRBV9 and TRBJ2-7; 12 bases map to TRBD2. J lost 10 bases, V lost 0 bases, and 5 bases had no gene match. There are 14 residues in the CDR3. CDR1 SGDLS and CDR2 YYNGEE come from the germline V gene. The CDR3: CASSVGTSGGLQYF. CDR3 sequence (DNA): TGTGCCAGCAGCGTAGGAACTAGCGGGGGGCTACAGTACTTC.

V is TRBV10-1 and J is TRBJ2-7; D may be TRBD2 (5 bases). CDR1 and CDR2 from the germline V gene are WNHNN and SYGVQD (reference sequence). V lost 3 bases and J lost 3, with 12 bases in between. CDR3 size: 14 residues. CDR3 amino acids: CASSDGLADYEQYF. For the CDR3, the DNA is TGCGCCAGCAGTGACGGGCTAGCCGACTACGAGCAGTACTTC.

The chain employs TRBV6-5 and TRBJ1-5, with unresolved D. The CDR3 extends over 15 amino acids. Germline CDR1 and CDR2: MNHEY and SVGAGI. Trimming pared 0 bases from V and 3 bases from J, leaving 9 bases between. CDR3 region: CASSYSSVSNQPQHF. The CDR3, as DNA: TGTGCCAGCAGTTACTCGAGCGTTTCCAATCAGCCCCAGCATTTT.

The chain uses TRBV6-1 and TRBJ1-5; TRBD1 might be the D (5 bases). The CDR3 has 14 amino acids. Germline lookup yields CDR1 MNHNS and CDR2 SASEGT. V was clipped by 7 bases and J by 4 bases, with 14 bases between them. The DNA of the CDR3 is TGTGCCAGCACCCACGGGGGTCAGAATCAGCCCCAGCATTTT. This sequence encodes CASTHGGQNQPQHF.

The chain uses TRBV9 and TRBJ1-1; 8 bases agree with TRBD1. CDR1 is SGDLS and CDR2 is YYNGEE in the germline V gene. CDR3 length equals 15 residues. Trimming cost V 3 bases and J 6 bases; bases outside gene matches: 10. This CDR3 is CASSGKQGVIAEAFF. In nucleotides, the CDR3 is TGTGCCAGCAGCGGAAAACAGGGGGTGATCGCTGAAGCTTTCTTT.

The chain uses TRBV27 and TRBJ2-5; D possibly corresponds to TRBD2 (6 bases). This CDR3 is built from 15 residues. CDR1 is MNHEY, CDR2 SMNVEV, per germline (reference sequence). V lost 3 bases to trimming and J lost 2 bases, with 13 bases between them. CDR3 residues: CASSFLGGIQETQYF. The CDR3 bases are TGTGCCAGCAGTTTCCTCGGCGGGATTCAAGAGACCCAGTACTTC.